A single sample is the source of the 15 T cell receptor beta chains below, sequenced in a study of cytomegalovirus exposure and HLA in healthy donors. Sequencing was performed with immunoSEQ multiplex PCR; in TCRdb, only in-frame clones are kept and a portion is missing. The data hold 50,000 to 80,000 clones, with 85% to 95% observed a single time. Input material: PBMCs. Receptors originate from a woman younger than 35 in good health and CMV-seropositive.

This sequence joins TRBV6-1 and TRBJ1-1; D not certain. CDR1 and CDR2 from the germline V gene are MNHNS and SASEGT. Trimming stripped 4 bases from V and 5 bases from J, with 11 bases between. The CDR3 extends over 13 amino acids. The CDR3 here is CASSARVFTEAFF. DNA of the CDR3: TGTGCCAGCAGTGCCCGAGTCTTTACTGAAGCTTTCTTT.

This chain links TRBV27 with TRBJ1-1, with D possibly being TRBD1 (6 bases). Germline V gives CDR1 MNHEY, CDR2 SMNVEV (reference sequence). The CDR3 consists of 14 residues. Trimming pared 7 bases from V and 5 bases from J, leaving 17 bases between. CDR3 bases: TGTGCCAGCACCACAGGGACATTAATGACTGAAGCTTTCTTT. This translates into CASTTGTLMTEAFF.

V usage is TRBV9 and J usage is TRBJ1-6; no definite D call. Per the germline V gene, CDR1 is SGDLS and CDR2 is YYNGEE. The V gene lost 2 bases and the J gene lost 6 bases, with 6 bases spanning the gap. This CDR3 spans 13 amino acids. CDR3 DNA: TGTGCCAGCAGCGTGACAAGTAATTCACCCCTCCACTTT. Amino acid sequence: CASSVTSNSPLHF.

The chain has TRBV4-2 and TRBJ2-1; D call uncertain. The CDR3 is made up of 14 amino acids. V was shortened by 0 bases and J by 6 bases, with 9 bases between the two germline ends. Germline V gene sequence: CDR1 LGHNA, CDR2 YNFKEQ. The CDR3 DNA is TGTGCCAGCAGCCAAGAAAGAGAGCTCAATGAGCAGTTCTTC. It is translated as CASSQERELNEQFF.

The V call is TRBV18, the J call TRBJ2-1, with D perhaps TRBD2 (6 bases). Trimming took 3 bases from V and 4 from J, leaving 13 bases between them. This CDR3 is built from 15 residues. CDR1 is KGHSH, CDR2 LQKENI, per germline. The CDR3 is CASSPRSGPYNEQFF. The DNA of the CDR3 is TGTGCCAGCTCACCCCGAAGCGGGCCGTACAATGAGCAGTTCTTC.

Points on this clone: This same CDR3 is encoded by further DNA sequences in the sample. The rearrangement links TRBV20-1 to TRBJ2-1; D is unresolved. There are 11 residues in the CDR3. The V gene lost 6 bases and the J gene lost 7 bases, with 10 bases spanning the gap. Germline V gene data show CDR1 as DFQATT and CDR2 as SNEGSKA (reference sequence). The CDR3 DNA follows: TGCAGTGCCCCTCGTCTTAATGAGCAGTTCTTC. This codes for CSAPRLNEQFF.

V usage is TRBV10-1 and J usage is TRBJ1-3; 7 positions match TRBD1. CDR1 and CDR2 (germline): WNHNN, SYGVQD (reference sequence). V was clipped by 4 bases and J by 5 bases; unmatched bases: 26. The CDR3 totals 21 residues. CDR3: CASSGQQGYRRAAGLRNTIYF. CDR3 bases: TGCGCCAGCAGTGGACAACAGGGGTATCGGCGGGCGGCTGGACTACGAAACACCATATATTTT.

This clone was recorded once. The gene calls are TRBV28 and TRBJ2-7; TRBD1 matches at 11 bases. This CDR3 has 16 residues. J was trimmed by 0 bases and V by 7 bases; bases with no gene match: 8. Germline lookup yields CDR1 MDHEN and CDR2 SYDVKM. This CDR3 is CASNTPGTGGSYEQYF. CDR3 in DNA: TGTGCCAGCAATACACCCGGGACAGGGGGCTCCTACGAGCAGTACTTC.

The chain recombines TRBV6-5 with TRBJ2-7; the match to TRBD2 covers 9 bases. With V trimmed by 0 bases and J by 2 bases, 5 bases remained unmatched. From germline, CDR1 is MNHEY and CDR2 SVGAGI. The CDR3 has 16 amino acids. CDR3: CASSYSLAGHTYEQYF. Written as DNA, the CDR3 is TGTGCCAGCAGTTACTCCCTAGCGGGACATACCTACGAGCAGTACTTC.

The CDR3 DNA reads TGCGCCAGCAGCCAAAGGACGGGAACTAACTATGGCTACACCTTC. Residues: CASSQRTGTNYGYTF. V usage is TRBV4-1 and J usage is TRBJ1-2; D not resolved. The germline V gene encodes CDR1 MGHRA and CDR2 YSYEKL. Deletions cut 2 bases from V and 0 bases from J, with 10 bases between. This CDR3 has 15 residues.

The chain combines TRBV5-1 with TRBJ2-1, with 10 bases matching TRBD2. V shed 1 base, J shed 9 bases, and the junction held 7 bases outside the gene matches. Germline CDR1 and CDR2: SGHRS and YFSETQ. This CDR3 contains 15 residues. The CDR3 region is CASSLIASGSSEQFF. Here the CDR3 DNA reads TGCGCCAGCAGCTTGATTGCTAGCGGGAGCTCTGAGCAGTTCTTC.

This rearrangement joins TRBV30 to TRBJ2-7; 8 bases are shared with TRBD2. Looked up from germline, CDR1 is GTSNPN and CDR2 is SVGIG (reference sequence). This CDR3 spans 14 amino acids. V shed 4 bases and J 6 bases; nucleotides not matched to a gene: 11. CDR3 DNA: TGTGCCTGGACTCTACGGAGACTAGCGAGCGAGCAGTACTTC. Its translation: CAWTLRRLASEQYF.

This clone came up once. Here the CDR3 reads CATSRDTSGSGEEQFF. CDR3 sequence (DNA): TGTGCCACCAGCAGAGATACTAGCGGGAGTGGCGAAGAGCAGTTCTTC. The chain uses TRBV15 and TRBJ2-1; TRBD2 matches at 11 bases. Germline V gene data show CDR1 as LNHNV and CDR2 as YYDKDF (reference sequence). This CDR3 contains 16 residues. Trimming at V came to 0 bases and at J to 10 bases, leaving 8 bases not matched to a gene.

This rearrangement joins TRBV7-2 to TRBJ2-7, with 8 nucleotides matching TRBD2. From germline, CDR1 is SGHTA and CDR2 FQGNSA. This CDR3 has 13 residues. The J segment lost 9 bases and the V segment lost 5 bases, leaving 9 bases of the junction unmatched. The chain's CDR3 is CASSPGTSYRQYF. CDR3 DNA: TGTGCCAGCAGCCCAGGGACTAGTTATCGGCAGTACTTC.

The chain uses TRBV9 and TRBJ2-7, with D possibly TRBD2 on 6 matching bases. CDR3 size: 13 residues. Germline CDR1 is SGDLS and CDR2 is YYNGEE. The germline V and J ends were trimmed by 4 bases and 6 bases, with 14 bases remaining between them. CDR3 sequence reads: CASSPAGGLEQYF. CDR3 coding DNA: TGTGCCAGCAGCCCAGCGGGCGGCCTCGAGCAGTACTTC.